Here is one T cell receptor (beta chain) with its context. The data were obtained in a study of blood T cell repertoires in COVID-19. With 6 bases clipped from V and 3 bases from J, the junction kept 3 bases outside the gene matches. The length of the CDR3 is 14 residues. The germline V gene encodes CDR1 SNHLY and CDR2 FYNNEI. Using immunoSEQ multiplex PCR, the repertoire was profiled, and TCRdb retains in-frame clones only, with some absent. Among 89,000 or so clones listed, roughly 90% were seen once. The rearrangement uses TRBV2 and TRBJ1-5; 9 nucleotides align to TRBD1. Sequencing used peripheral blood. This receptor was taken from a man between 50 and 59 years old with COVID-19, enrolled during active disease. CDR3 DNA sequence: TGTGCCAGCAGGGGGACAGGGAACAATCAGCCCCAGCATTTT. It codes for CASRGTGNNQPQHF.